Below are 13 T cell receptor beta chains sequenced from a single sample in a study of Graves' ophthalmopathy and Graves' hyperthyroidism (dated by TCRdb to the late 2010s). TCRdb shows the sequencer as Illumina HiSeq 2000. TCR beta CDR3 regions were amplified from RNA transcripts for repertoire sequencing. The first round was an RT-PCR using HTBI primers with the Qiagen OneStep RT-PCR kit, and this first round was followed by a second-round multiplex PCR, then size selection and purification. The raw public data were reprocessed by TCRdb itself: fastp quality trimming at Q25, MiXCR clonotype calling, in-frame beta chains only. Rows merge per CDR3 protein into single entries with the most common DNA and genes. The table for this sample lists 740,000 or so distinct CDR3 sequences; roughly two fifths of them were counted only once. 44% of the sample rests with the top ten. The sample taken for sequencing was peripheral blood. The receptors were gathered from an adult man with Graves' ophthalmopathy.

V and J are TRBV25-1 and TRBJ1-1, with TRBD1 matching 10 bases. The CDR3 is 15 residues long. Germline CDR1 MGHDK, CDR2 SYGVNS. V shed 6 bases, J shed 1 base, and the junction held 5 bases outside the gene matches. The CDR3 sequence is CASSHRDRGNTEAFF. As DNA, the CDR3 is TGTGCCAGCAGCCACCGGGACAGGGGGAACACTGAAGCTTTCTTT.

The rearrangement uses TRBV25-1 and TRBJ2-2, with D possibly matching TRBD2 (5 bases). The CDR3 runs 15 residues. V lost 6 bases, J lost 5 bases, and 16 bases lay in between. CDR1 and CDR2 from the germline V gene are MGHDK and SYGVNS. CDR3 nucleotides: TGTGCCAGCAGGAGGGCAGTTACGGCGACCGGGGAGCTGTTTTTT. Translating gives CASRRAVTATGELFF.

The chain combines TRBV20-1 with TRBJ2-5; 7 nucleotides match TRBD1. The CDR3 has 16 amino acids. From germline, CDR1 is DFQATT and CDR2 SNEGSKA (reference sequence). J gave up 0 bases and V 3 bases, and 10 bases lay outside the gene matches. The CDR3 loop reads CSASNGTAIYQETQYF. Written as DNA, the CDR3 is TGCAGTGCTAGTAACGGGACAGCTATTTACCAAGAGACCCAGTACTTC.

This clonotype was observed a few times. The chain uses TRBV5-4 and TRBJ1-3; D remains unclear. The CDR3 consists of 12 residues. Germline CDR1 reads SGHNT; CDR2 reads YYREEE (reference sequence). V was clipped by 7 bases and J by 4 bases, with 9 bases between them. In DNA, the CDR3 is TGTGCCAGCGGTCTAAAAGGAAACACCATATATTTT. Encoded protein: CASGLKGNTIYF.

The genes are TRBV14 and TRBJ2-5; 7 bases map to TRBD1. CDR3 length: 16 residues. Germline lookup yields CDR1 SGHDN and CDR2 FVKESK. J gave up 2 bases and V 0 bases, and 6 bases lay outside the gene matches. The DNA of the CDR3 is TGTGCCAGCAGCCAAGATCTGGCAGGGGGTCAAGAGACCCAGTACTTC. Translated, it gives CASSQDLAGGQETQYF.

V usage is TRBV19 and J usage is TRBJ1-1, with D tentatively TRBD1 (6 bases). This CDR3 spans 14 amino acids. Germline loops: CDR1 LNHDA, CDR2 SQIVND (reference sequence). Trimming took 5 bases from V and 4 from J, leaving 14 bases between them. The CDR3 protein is CASSGQGQGTEAFF. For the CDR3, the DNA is TGTGCCAGTAGTGGTCAGGGGCAGGGCACTGAAGCTTTCTTT.

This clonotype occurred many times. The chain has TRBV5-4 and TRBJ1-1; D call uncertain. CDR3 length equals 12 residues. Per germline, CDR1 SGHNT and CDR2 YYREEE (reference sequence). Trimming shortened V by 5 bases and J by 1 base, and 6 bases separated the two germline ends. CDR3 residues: CASSGQNTEAFF. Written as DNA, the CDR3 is TGTGCCAGCAGTGGCCAGAACACTGAAGCTTTCTTT.

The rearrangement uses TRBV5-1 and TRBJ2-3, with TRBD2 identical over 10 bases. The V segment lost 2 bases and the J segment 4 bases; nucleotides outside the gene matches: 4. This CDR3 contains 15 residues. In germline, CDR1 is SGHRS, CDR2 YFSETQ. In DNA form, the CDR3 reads TGCGCCAGCAGCTTTGGGACTAGCGCCCCAGATACGCAGTATTTT. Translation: CASSFGTSAPDTQYF.

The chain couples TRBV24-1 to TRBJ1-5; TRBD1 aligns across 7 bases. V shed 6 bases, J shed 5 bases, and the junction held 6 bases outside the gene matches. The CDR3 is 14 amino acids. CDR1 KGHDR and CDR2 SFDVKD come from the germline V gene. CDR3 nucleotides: TGTGCCACCAGTCCGGGACAGCGGGATCAGCCCCAGCATTTT. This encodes CATSPGQRDQPQHF.

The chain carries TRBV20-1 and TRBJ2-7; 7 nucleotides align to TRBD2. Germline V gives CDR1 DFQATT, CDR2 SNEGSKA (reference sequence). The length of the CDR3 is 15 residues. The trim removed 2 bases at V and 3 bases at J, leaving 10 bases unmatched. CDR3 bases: TGCAGTGCTAGAATGCAGCGGGACTTCAACTACGAGCAGTACTTC. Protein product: CSARMQRDFNYEQYF.

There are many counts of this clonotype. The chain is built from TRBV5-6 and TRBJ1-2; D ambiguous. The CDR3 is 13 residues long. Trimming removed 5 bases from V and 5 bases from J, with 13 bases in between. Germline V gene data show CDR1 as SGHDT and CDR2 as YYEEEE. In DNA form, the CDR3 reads TGTGCCAGCAGACTAAAGAACGGTTATGGCTACACCTTC. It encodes CASRLKNGYGYTF.

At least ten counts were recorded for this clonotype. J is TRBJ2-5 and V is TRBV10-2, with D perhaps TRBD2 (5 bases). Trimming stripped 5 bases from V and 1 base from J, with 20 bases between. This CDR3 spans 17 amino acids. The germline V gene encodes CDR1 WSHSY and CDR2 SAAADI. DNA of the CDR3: TGCGCCAGCAGTAGGAGGCCGCTCCCAGATGGCCAAGAGACCCAGTACTTC. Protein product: CASSRRPLPDGQETQYF.

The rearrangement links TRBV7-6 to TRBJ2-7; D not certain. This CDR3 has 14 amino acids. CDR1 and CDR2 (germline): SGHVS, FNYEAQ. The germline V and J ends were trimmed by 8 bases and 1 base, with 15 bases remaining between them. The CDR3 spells CASSPVGQSYEQYF. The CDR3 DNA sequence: TGTGCCAGCTCACCGGTCGGCCAGTCCTACGAGCAGTACTTC.